This is a list of T cell receptor beta chains from one sample in a study of cytomegalovirus exposure and HLA in healthy donors. Only in-frame clones appear in the TCRdb table, and some are missing; sequencing was by immunoSEQ multiplex PCR. The table has 150,000 to 200,000 clones, 76% seen once. Sample: PBMCs. The receptors stem from a male donor in good health and CMV-seronegative. Each CDR3 is given with its conserved first and last residue. D genes are given only for firm matches. Not every row has a clone size; where given, it reads once, few, many or a size class.

clone size | J gene | V gene | D gene | CDR3 length | CDR3 protein | CDR3 DNA
once | TRBJ2-1 | TRBV28 | TRBD1 | 18 | CASSSGQGPYSSYNEQFF | TGTGCCAGCAGTTCCGGACAGGGGCCCTATAGCTCCTACAATGAGCAGTTCTTC
- | TRBJ1-5 | TRBV29-1 | - | 13 | CSVATGLHQPQHF | TGCAGCGTTGCTACGGGACTCCATCAGCCCCAGCATTTT
- | TRBJ2-4 | TRBV28 | TRBD2 | 15 | CASSPSGGPRNIQYF | TGTGCCAGCAGCCCCTCGGGGGGGCCAAGAAACATTCAGTACTTC
few | TRBJ2-3 | TRBV6-4 | TRBD2 | 15 | CASSESSGSTDTQYF | TGTGCCAGCAGTGAATCTAGCGGGAGCACAGATACGCAGTATTTT
- | TRBJ2-1 | TRBV5-1 | TRBD2 | 15 | CASSLTSGTHNEQFF | TGCGCCAGCAGCTTGACTAGCGGGACTCACAATGAGCAGTTCTTC
- | TRBJ2-7 | TRBV29-1 | - | 13 | CSVGTGDTYEQYF | TGCAGCGTTGGGACGGGAGATACCTACGAGCAGTACTTC
- | TRBJ2-3 | TRBV28 | - | 15 | CASSLPGLSTDTQYF | TGTGCCAGCAGTTTACCAGGGCTTAGCACAGATACGCAGTATTTT
- | TRBJ1-6 | TRBV5-1 | TRBD1 | 16 | CASSSGGTGEGSPLHF | TGCGCCAGCAGCTCGGGGGGGACAGGGGAAGGTTCACCCCTCCACTTT
- | TRBJ2-7 | TRBV28 | TRBD1 | 18 | CASSLSVAGQGAIYEQYF | TGTGCCAGCAGTTTGTCGGTGGCGGGACAGGGGGCTATCTACGAGCAGTACTTC
- | TRBJ2-1 | TRBV4-2 | - | 13 | CASSQVSGNEQFF | TGTGCCAGCAGCCAAGTATCAGGTAATGAGCAGTTCTTC
few | TRBJ2-1 | TRBV7-2 | - | 14 | CASSLATGYNEQFF | TGTGCCAGCAGCTTAGCGACGGGGTACAATGAGCAGTTCTTC
- | TRBJ1-5 | TRBV28 | - | 14 | CASSLRQRGQPQHF | TGTGCCAGCAGTTTAAGACAAAGGGGTCAGCCCCAGCATTTT
- | TRBJ2-2 | TRBV6-5 | TRBD1 | 15 | CASSSPGQGTGELFF | TGTGCCAGCAGTTCCCCGGGACAGGGAACCGGGGAGCTGTTTTTT
- | TRBJ2-2 | TRBV7-2 | - | 14 | CASSLARNTGELFF | TGTGCCAGCAGCTTAGCTCGGAACACCGGGGAGCTGTTTTTT
- | TRBJ1-4 | TRBV4-3 | - | 15 | CASSQNRQTNEKLFF | TGCGCCAGCAGCCAAAACAGGCAGACTAATGAAAAACTGTTTTTT
- | TRBJ2-3 | TRBV5-1 | TRBD2 | 17 | CASSLAGVAGKGDTQYF | TGCGCCAGCAGCTTGGCCGGGGTAGCGGGGAAAGGGGATACGCAGTATTTT
- | TRBJ2-7 | TRBV27 | TRBD2 | 13 | CASSLGEGYEQYF | TGTGCCAGCAGTCTCGGGGAGGGCTACGAGCAGTACTTC
- | TRBJ2-3 | TRBV7-2 | TRBD2 | 18 | CASSLVGLAGLSTDTQYF | TGTGCCAGCAGCTTAGTTGGGCTAGCGGGCTTGAGCACAGATACGCAGTATTTT
- | TRBJ1-1 | TRBV5-1 | TRBD1 | 13 | CASSLGQGAEAFF | TGCGCCAGCAGCTTAGGACAGGGGGCTGAAGCTTTCTTT